This is a list of T cell receptor beta chains from one sample in a study of shared clonotypes between healthy human individuals. Generated by immunoSEQ multiplex PCR, the TCRdb table keeps only in-frame clones and is missing some. The sample consists of millions of clones, approximately 94% of them appearing once. Material: naive CD8+ T cells from PBMCs. The receptor set was obtained from a man between 18 and 35 years old in good health. Some clones in this sample may be carry-over from other donors' samples. Both conserved end residues are part of each CDR3. The order of the fields is clone size, V gene, D gene, J gene, CDR3 protein, CDR3 DNA. D genes are given only for firm matches. A clone size is listed for some rows: how often the clone was seen (once, few, many), or a class if it is expanded.

>once|TRBV18|-|TRBJ2-4
CASSPAPAEGLLNGIQYF
TGTGCCAGCTCACCAGCCCCCGCCGAGGGACTGTTGAATGGCATTCAGTACTTC
>-|TRBV7-9|TRBD1|TRBJ1-2
CASSYPTGPHYGYTF
TGTGCCAGCAGCTACCCGACAGGGCCCCACTATGGCTACACCTTC
>-|TRBV5-1|-|TRBJ2-1
CASSLTRSPSSYNEQFF
TGCGCCAGCAGCCTCACTAGGTCCCCAAGCTCCTACAATGAGCAGTTCTTC
>-|TRBV10-3|-|TRBJ2-5
CAISDRQTEETQYF
TGTGCCATCAGTGATAGACAGACGGAAGAGACCCAGTACTTC
>-|TRBV5-6|TRBD2|TRBJ2-1
CASSLVSGSIYEQFF
TGTGCCAGCAGCTTGGTTAGCGGGAGTATTTATGAGCAGTTCTTC
>-|TRBV27|-|TRBJ2-7
CASSLTGEDYEQYF
TGTGCCAGCAGTTTGACAGGAGAGGACTACGAGCAGTACTTC
>-|TRBV7-9|-|TRBJ2-7
CASSLGQRPYEQYF
TGTGCCAGCAGCTTAGGTCAGAGACCCTACGAGCAGTACTTC
>-|TRBV7-3|TRBD2|TRBJ2-3
CASSPGLSLTDTQYF
TGTGCCAGCAGCCCGGGACTATCCCTCACAGATACGCAGTATTTT
>-|TRBV4-3|-|TRBJ2-2
CASSPRDLRTGELFF
TGCGCCAGCAGCCCCCGGGACTTGCGCACCGGGGAGCTGTTTTTT
>-|TRBV5-6|-|TRBJ2-5
CASSLPFAGRETQYF
TGTGCCAGCAGCTTACCATTCGCAGGCCGGGAGACCCAGTACTTC
>-|TRBV11-2|-|TRBJ1-4
CASSSRQDETTNEKLFF
TGTGCCAGCAGCTCCCGACAGGACGAGACAACTAATGAAAAACTGTTTTTT
>-|TRBV30|TRBD1|TRBJ2-7
CAWSVRDRVDEQYF
TGTGCCTGGAGTGTAAGGGACAGGGTAGACGAGCAGTACTTC
>-|TRBV5-1|TRBD2|TRBJ2-3
CASSLQRELTDTQYF
TGCGCCAGCAGCTTGCAGCGGGAGCTCACAGATACGCAGTATTTT
>-|TRBV2|TRBD1|TRBJ2-5
CASRDREETQYF
TGTGCCAGCAGGGACAGGGAAGAGACCCAGTACTTC
>-|TRBV14|-|TRBJ2-7
CASSQDHRRREQYF
TGTGCCAGCAGCCAAGATCATCGGCGGAGGGAGCAGTACTTC
>-|TRBV28|TRBD2|TRBJ2-5
CASSYQRLGRGGHGETQYF
TGTGCCAGCAGCTACCAGCGCCTAGGCCGGGGAGGGCATGGGGAGACCCAGTACTTC
>-|TRBV2|TRBD1|TRBJ1-5
CASSTQGGGNQPQHF
TGTGCCAGCAGTACGCAGGGGGGTGGCAATCAGCCCCAGCATTTT
>-|TRBV7-2|-|TRBJ1-3
CASSLGEHTIYF
TGTGCCAGCAGCTTAGGGGAACACACCATATATTTT